Presented here are 3 T cell receptor beta chains from one specimen sequenced in a study of control samples from healthy donors and cancer patients. This table comes from immunoSEQ multiplex PCR, and its TCRdb copy is limited to in-frame clones, with some not included. Of 45,000 to 60,000 clones in the sample, about 93% were seen once. The sample was blood. The receptor source for this set is a man aged 30 to 39 in good health.

The chain has TRBV5-1 and TRBJ1-2, with TRBD1 matching over 7 bases. The junction had 10 bases not matched to a gene; V was cut back by 4 bases and J by 4 bases. Germline V gene data show CDR1 as SGHRS and CDR2 as YFSETQ. This CDR3 spans 15 amino acids. The CDR3 coding sequence is TGCGCCAGCAGCCGCCTCCAGGGGGGCAGCTATGGCTACACCTTC. This translates into CASSRLQGGSYGYTF.

This chain links TRBV5-6 with TRBJ2-1; 8 bases are a match to TRBD1. With 4 bases clipped from V and 5 bases from J, the junction kept 5 bases outside the gene matches. Germline CDR1 is SGHDT and CDR2 is YYEEEE. The CDR3 length is 14 residues. Here the CDR3 reads CASSRPGGHNEQFF. In DNA, the CDR3 is TGTGCCAGCAGCCGGCCAGGGGGCCACAATGAGCAGTTCTTC.

The chain combines TRBV6-5 with TRBJ1-5; D call uncertain. Germline values: CDR1 MNHEY, CDR2 SVGAGI. Between the trimmed V and J ends, which lost 6 bases and 1 base, there was a span of 7 bases. The CDR3 sequence is 13 residues long. The CDR3 loop is CASRRVSNQPQHF. For the CDR3, the DNA is TGTGCCAGCAGGAGGGTGAGCAATCAGCCCCAGCATTTT.